A selection of T cell receptor beta chains follows, all from one sample in a study of Ad26.COV2.S vaccination and SARS-CoV-2 variants. Only in-frame clones appear in the TCRdb table, and some are missing; sequencing was by immunoSEQ multiplex PCR. There are a few hundred thousand clones in the sample; about nine tenths occur only once, and around 1.8% lies in the top ten. Specimen: peripheral blood, collected in a trial of Ad26.COV2.S vaccine versus placebo. All receptors derive from a person aged 18-65 years who received the Ad26.COV2.S COVID-19 vaccine or a placebo. CDR3s include the opening cysteine and the closing phenylalanine or tryptophan. A D gene is named only where the DNA matches it firmly. The size field is filled for only some rows; it gives once, few, many or a size class.

clone size,D gene,J gene,V gene,CDR3 DNA,CDR3 protein
-,-,TRBJ1-2,TRBV9,TGTGCCAGCAGCTACGACGCGGGGACAAATAACTATGGCTACACCTTC,CASSYDAGTNNYGYTF
-,-,TRBJ2-7,TRBV6-5,TGTGCCAGCACCCAATGGGGCTTAGGAGGCTACGAGCAGTACTTC,CASTQWGLGGYEQYF
-,TRBD2,TRBJ2-7,TRBV30,TGTGCCTGGAGTGGACTAGCACACCGGCAGTACTTC,CAWSGLAHRQYF
once,-,TRBJ1-1,TRBV7-9,TGTGCCAGCAGCTTACAGGGCCTGGAAGCTTTCTTT,CASSLQGLEAFF
-,-,TRBJ2-7,TRBV7-9,TGTGCCAGCAGCCTAGCAGGGGCCGGGGACGAGCAGTACTTC,CASSLAGAGDEQYF
-,-,TRBJ2-1,TRBV7-8,TGTGCCAGCAGGCACGAAAATGAGCAGTTCTTC,CASRHENEQFF
-,TRBD1,TRBJ2-7,TRBV19,TGTGCCAGTAGCCCCGAGACCGGGACAGGGCCCTACGAGCAGTACTTC,CASSPETGTGPYEQYF
-,TRBD2,TRBJ2-7,TRBV6-2/TRBV6-3,TGTGCCAGCAGTTACGGCCCTGTTGAGCGGGGCGAATTCTACGAGCAGTACTTC,CASSYGPVERGEFYEQYF
-,-,TRBJ2-7,TRBV28,TGTGCCAGCACCCCACTCCCGGGACAACTCCGCTCCTACGAGCAGTACTTC,CASTPLPGQLRSYEQYF
-,-,TRBJ2-5,TRBV19,TGTGCCAGTAGTATAGATCGAGGGTTCAGGGAGACCCAGTACTTC,CASSIDRGFRETQYF
-,TRBD1,TRBJ1-3,TRBV6-5,TGTGCCATCAGGGGGACGGGAAACACCATATATTTT,CAIRGTGNTIYF
-,TRBD2,TRBJ2-3,TRBV7-2,TGTGCCAGCAGCGGACGCGGGAGTTTCACAGATACGCAGTATTTT,CASSGRGSFTDTQYF
-,TRBD2,TRBJ2-2,TRBV9,TGTGCCAGCAGCTCCCCTACTAGCGGGATAGGTTTCGGGGAGCTGTTTTTT,CASSSPTSGIGFGELFF
-,-,TRBJ2-1,TRBV18,TGTGCCAGCTCACCACCCGGGGTGGATGAGCAGTTCTTC,CASSPPGVDEQFF
-,-,TRBJ2-2,TRBV5-1,TGCGCCAGCAGCTTGCTAACGGGGAACACCGGGGAGCTGTTTTTT,CASSLLTGNTGELFF
once,TRBD1,TRBJ1-5,TRBV27,TGTGCCAGCAGTTCGCTCACCGGGACAGTCCATCAGCCCCAGCATTTT,CASSSLTGTVHQPQHF
-,TRBD1,TRBJ1-1,TRBV6-5,TGTGCCAGCAGTTTCCGACAGGGTTGGAACACTGAAGCTTTCTTT,CASSFRQGWNTEAFF
-,TRBD1,TRBJ1-1,TRBV3-1/TRBV3-2,TGTGCCAGCAGCCAAGGACAGGGGGCTTATAGAGCTTTCTTT,CASSQGQGAYRAFF
-,TRBD1,TRBJ2-7,TRBV9,TGTGCCAGCAGCGTACGGGATGACAGGGGAGAGGACGAGCAGTACTTC,CASSVRDDRGEDEQYF
-,-,TRBJ1-2,TRBV27,TGTGCCAGCAGTCGTAGGGTATTGGACTATGGCTACACCTTC,CASSRRVLDYGYTF
-,-,TRBJ1-5,TRBV29-1,TGCAGCGTTGGGGAAAACCGGAATCAGCCCCAGCATTTT,CSVGENRNQPQHF
once,-,TRBJ1-5,TRBV30,TGTGCCTGGAGTCAGATAAGGACGGGCGGTCAGCCCCAGCATTTT,CAWSQIRTGGQPQHF
-,TRBD1,TRBJ2-1,TRBV5-1,TGCGCCAGCAGCTTGGACAGGGGGCCCAATGAGCAGTTCTTC,CASSLDRGPNEQFF
-,-,TRBJ2-7,TRBV6-5,TGTGCCAGCAGCGGGCCCTTAGACGAGCAGTACTTC,CASSGPLDEQYF
-,-,TRBJ2-1,TRBV9,TGTGCCAGCAGCGTAGGGGGCATAGGAGCCAATGAGCAGTTCTTC,CASSVGGIGANEQFF